These T cell receptor beta chains were read from a single sample in a study of T cell responses to AZD1222 COVID-19 vaccine. The table came from immunoSEQ multiplex PCR; TCRdb's copy has only in-frame clones and leaves some out. The sample records around 100,000 clones, 87% being singletons. The sequencing used peripheral blood, collected 28 days after the second AZD1222 dose. The receptor source for this set is an adult who received the AZD1222 COVID-19 vaccine. Each CDR3 is given with its conserved first and last residue. A D gene is named only where the DNA matches it firmly. Size is omitted from some rows. Given values are once, few, many or a class for expanded clones.

d_call	clone_size	v_call	j_call	cdr3_nt	cdr3_aa
TRBD1	-	TRBV29-1	TRBJ2-7	TGCAGCGGAACGGGACAGCTCTACGAGCAGTACTTC	CSGTGQLYEQYF
TRBD1	-	TRBV11-2	TRBJ1-1	TGTGCCAGCAGCCCAGAACAGGGGCCCATGAACACTGAAGCTTTCTTT	CASSPEQGPMNTEAFF
-	-	TRBV3-1/TRBV3-2	TRBJ1-1	TGTGCCAGCAGCCTCACAAGGAACACTGAAGCTTTCTTT	CASSLTRNTEAFF
-	-	TRBV6-5	TRBJ1-1	TGTGCCAGCGCTACAGCCCATAACACTGAAGCTTTCTTT	CASATAHNTEAFF
TRBD1	few	TRBV18	TRBJ2-7	TGTGCCAGCTCACCGGGACAGACCTACGAGCAGTACTTC	CASSPGQTYEQYF
-	once	TRBV28	TRBJ1-2	TGTGCCAGCAAATGGCCAGGGAGCTTTTATGGCTACACCTTC	CASKWPGSFYGYTF
TRBD2	-	TRBV7-2	TRBJ2-3	TGTGCCAGCAGCTTAAGCGGGAATCGCGCAGATACGCAGTATTTT	CASSLSGNRADTQYF
TRBD1	-	TRBV23-1	TRBJ1-5	TGCGCCAGCAGAGAAACTGACAGGGAGTTGCTTTATTATAGCAATCAGCCCCAGCATTTT	CASRETDRELLYYSNQPQHF
-	-	TRBV7-6	TRBJ1-3	TGTGCCAGCAGCACAGACCCGACAGGAGCTGGAATACTACGGAGCGGAAACACCATATATTTT	CASSTDPTGAGILRSGNTIYF
-	-	TRBV6-5	TRBJ1-1	TGTGCCAGCAGTCCGCCAGGGCGCTTTGAAGCTTTCTTT	CASSPPGRFEAFF
TRBD1	-	TRBV19	TRBJ1-2	TGTGCCAGCCAAACAGGGGGCGGCTACACCTTC	CASQTGGGYTF
TRBD1	-	TRBV25-1	TRBJ1-6	TGTGCCAGCAGTAGGGACAGGGAGTTCACACCCCTCCACTTT	CASSRDREFTPLHF
-	-	TRBV5-5	TRBJ1-1	TGTGCCAGCAGCTTGGGTTCAGGAGCCCAGAACACTGAAGCTTTCTTT	CASSLGSGAQNTEAFF
-	-	TRBV2	TRBJ2-5	TGTGCCAGCAGTGAACGGACCCAGTACTTC	CASSERTQYF
TRBD2	-	TRBV6-2/TRBV6-3	TRBJ2-7	TGTGCCAGCAGTTGGGTGACTAGCTTGACCTACGAGCAGTACTTC	CASSWVTSLTYEQYF
-	-	TRBV5-1	TRBJ2-2	TGCGCCAGCGGCCAACTAGGGGGAGGAACCGGGGAGCTGTTTTTT	CASGQLGGGTGELFF
TRBD2	-	TRBV5-5	TRBJ2-1	TGTGCCAGCAGCTTGGGTGTCCTGAGCGGGAGGGCTCTACATGGTGAGCAGTTCTTC	CASSLGVLSGRALHGEQFF
-	-	TRBV10-3	TRBJ2-5	TGTGCCATCAGTGGGGGACCCTACCAAGAGACCCAGTACTTC	CAISGGPYQETQYF
-	-	TRBV19	TRBJ2-6	TGTGCCAGTAGTAGCAGCGAAGGCTCTGGGGCCAACGTCCTGACTTTC	CASSSSEGSGANVLTF
TRBD2	-	TRBV19	TRBJ2-1	TGTGCCAGTAGTATATTGGGACTAGCGGCCAACAATGAGCAGTTCTTC	CASSILGLAANNEQFF
TRBD1	-	TRBV28	TRBJ1-1	TGTGCCAGCAGTGTTTCCTACCGGGACAGGGAAGCCAGGAACACTGAAGCTTTCTTT	CASSVSYRDREARNTEAFF
-	-	TRBV2	TRBJ2-2	TGTGCCAGCAGTGTACAGTCCCGATTTGTTTTT	CASSVQSRFVF
-	once	TRBV25-1	TRBJ1-2	TGTGCCAGCAGTGATCCCAGACACCACTATGGCTACACCTTC	CASSDPRHHYGYTF
TRBD1	-	TRBV27	TRBJ2-2	TGTGCCAGCAGTTTATCCGGACAGGGGGCATGGGGGGAGCTGTTTTTT	CASSLSGQGAWGELFF
-	-	TRBV30	TRBJ1-5	TGTGCCTGGAGTCTACAAGGGGATCAGCCCCAGCATTTT	CAWSLQGDQPQHF
-	-	TRBV30	TRBJ2-7	TGTGCCTGGAGTGGCCGGGACTCGACCTACGAGCAGTACTTC	CAWSGRDSTYEQYF
-	-	TRBV27	TRBJ2-2	TGTGCCAGCAGTTTGGAAGGGAGCGACACCGGGGAGCTGTTTTTT	CASSLEGSDTGELFF
-	once	TRBV10-3	TRBJ2-7	TGTGCCATCAGCCCCGGGACGTCGTACGAGCAGTACTTC	CAISPGTSYEQYF
-	few	TRBV10-3	TRBJ1-2	TGTGCCATCAGTGAGAACGAGAGGGATGGCTACACCTTC	CAISENERDGYTF
TRBD2	-	TRBV7-3	TRBJ2-3	TGTGCCAGCAGCATTAGCGGGAGGGCCATAGATACGCAGTATTTT	CASSISGRAIDTQYF
-	-	TRBV4-2	TRBJ1-2	TGTGCCAGCAGCCAACTAGATGGCTACACCTTC	CASSQLDGYTF
-	-	TRBV6-2/TRBV6-3	TRBJ1-5	TGTGCCAGCAGTTACCGGGCGAACCCAGAGCCCCAGCATTTT	CASSYRANPEPQHF
-	-	TRBV6-5	TRBJ2-6	TGTGCCAGCAGTTACATGGTCAGGACTGGGGCCAACGTCCTGACTTTC	CASSYMVRTGANVLTF
TRBD1	-	TRBV10-3	TRBJ2-6	TGTGCCATCCGGACAGGGGATCCCTCTGGGGCCAACGTCCTGACTTTC	CAIRTGDPSGANVLTF
-	-	TRBV3-1/TRBV3-2	TRBJ2-7	TGTGCCAGCAGCCAAGATTTTACGGCGGGTAAGCACGAGCAGTACTTC	CASSQDFTAGKHEQYF
TRBD2	-	TRBV4-1	TRBJ2-3	TGCGCCAGCAGCCAAGTCCACAGACTAGCGCTAAGCACAGATACGCAGTATTTT	CASSQVHRLALSTDTQYF
-	few	TRBV19	TRBJ2-6	TGTGCCAGTAGTCGGAGCTCTGGGGCCAACGTCCTGACTTTC	CASSRSSGANVLTF
-	-	TRBV9	TRBJ2-1	TGTGCCAGCAGCGTAGACCGGCGTAGCTCCTACAATGAGCAGTTCTTC	CASSVDRRSSYNEQFF
-	-	TRBV29-1	TRBJ1-1	TGCAGCTCTCGAATGAACTTCAACACTGTAGCTTTCTTT	CSSRMNFNTVAFF
TRBD2	-	TRBV5-5	TRBJ2-7	TGTGCCAGCAGCCCGTTAGCGGGCTCCTACGAGCAGTACTTC	CASSPLAGSYEQYF
TRBD2	once	TRBV7-2	TRBJ2-7	TGTGCCAGCAGCAGGACTAGCGGGAGTGCAGGGGGAAGTTACGAGCAGTACTTC	CASSRTSGSAGGSYEQYF
TRBD1	-	TRBV29-1	TRBJ1-1	TGCAGCGTTGAACGACGACAGGGGGTTGGGAACACTGAAGCTTTCTTT	CSVERRQGVGNTEAFF
-	-	TRBV28	TRBJ1-5	TGTGCCAGCACCTGGACCCCCTATAGCAATCAGCCCCAGCATTTT	CASTWTPYSNQPQHF
-	-	TRBV6-6	TRBJ1-5	TGTGCCAGCAGCCCTAGCAATCAGCCCCAGCATTTT	CASSPSNQPQHF
-	-	TRBV4-3	TRBJ2-1	TGCGCCAGCAGCCAAGATCGGGACCTGTCCTACAATGAGCAGTTCTTC	CASSQDRDLSYNEQFF
TRBD2	-	TRBV3-1/TRBV3-2	TRBJ2-1	TGTGCCAGCAGGCCGGCAGGGGGCGGGACTAGCGGGAACCCGTCCTACAATGAGCAGTTCTTC	CASRPAGGGTSGNPSYNEQFF
-	few	TRBV9	TRBJ1-1	TGTGCCAGCAGCGTAGGGACGGGGAACACTGAAGCTTTCTTT	CASSVGTGNTEAFF
TRBD2	-	TRBV7-3	TRBJ2-2	TGTGCCAGCAGCTCCCTGACTAGCGGGAGTCCCCCGAACACCGGGGAGCTGTTTTTT	CASSSLTSGSPPNTGELFF
TRBD1	-	TRBV4-1	TRBJ2-5	TGCGCCAGCAGCCAAGGGGACAGGGCTACTCAAGAGACCCAGTACTTC	CASSQGDRATQETQYF
-	-	TRBV28	TRBJ1-5	TGTGCCAGCAGTTCCCCCGCAGGCGGGGGGGTCAATCAGCCCCAGCATTTT	CASSSPAGGGVNQPQHF
-	-	TRBV28	TRBJ1-6	TGTGCCAGCAGTACCCTCCATCCGGGGACGAGCTCCTATAATTCACCCCTCCACTTT	CASSTLHPGTSSYNSPLHF
TRBD1	-	TRBV6-1	TRBJ1-5	TGTGCCAGCAGTGAATACAGGGGACCTAGCAATCAGCCCCAGCATTTT	CASSEYRGPSNQPQHF
-	-	TRBV4-2	TRBJ1-6	TGTGCCAGCAGCCAAGATGTAGGCTCACCCCTCCACTTT	CASSQDVGSPLHF
-	-	TRBV10-1	TRBJ2-3	TGCGCCAGCAGTGAGTCGCTAGAAGTTCCTGGCACAGATACGCAGTATTTT	CASSESLEVPGTDTQYF
-	-	TRBV5-1	TRBJ1-1	TGCGCCAGCAGCTTGGCCGAGGCAGTTAACACTGAAGCTTTCTTT	CASSLAEAVNTEAFF
TRBD1	-	TRBV15	TRBJ1-5	TGTGCCACCAGCCCTGGGACAGGTTGGGTAGAGAAATGGAATCAGCCCCAGCATTTT	CATSPGTGWVEKWNQPQHF
-	-	TRBV5-4	TRBJ2-7	TGTGCCAGCAGCTCAGGGACGGGAACCTACGAGCAGTACTTC	CASSSGTGTYEQYF
TRBD1	-	TRBV30	TRBJ1-2	TGTGCCTGGAGCAAGGGACAGGGTAACTATGGCTACACCTTC	CAWSKGQGNYGYTF
-	-	TRBV9	TRBJ2-2	TGTGCCAGCAGCTCCAGCCCGAACACCGGGGAGCTGTTTTTT	CASSSSPNTGELFF
TRBD1	-	TRBV7-8	TRBJ2-7	TGTGCCAGCAGCTTAGGCTCGACAGGGCTGTACTTC	CASSLGSTGLYF